The present T cell receptor beta chain was sequenced within a study of post-analysis software for immune sequencing data. Study context: Disease trajectories encompassed relapsing-remitting, secondary progressive and progressive-relapsing multiple sclerosis.

Unique molecular identifiers featured in each of the TCR beta cDNA libraries. TCRdb fed the PCR reads into MiXCR, producing one record per CDR3 protein. Of roughly 800,000 distinct CDR3 sequences in the sample, about half were seen once. This CDR3 is built from 15 residues. Germline CDR1 reads LNHNV; CDR2 reads YYDKDF (reference sequence). Trimming pared 4 bases from V and 0 bases from J, leaving 10 bases between. Of note for this clonotype: The antigen remains unidentified.

General study results and limits: Clustering by F measure revealed strong co-clustering among samples prepared together in one batch. Those with multiple sclerosis, the patient group, showed significantly lower normalized Chao1 diversity than controls. Comparison of patients with controls showed roughly five TRBV segments more frequent in patients, TRBV5-6, TRBV5-1 and TRBV20-1 among them.

Material for sequencing was blood. The chain couples TRBV15 to TRBJ1-5; unclear D gene. This receptor was taken from a girl under 18 with multiple sclerosis. The chain's CDR3 is CATSKEIISNQPQHF. CDR3 nucleotide sequence: TGTGCCACCAGCAAAGAAATTATTAGCAATCAGCCCCAGCATTTT.